This T cell receptor beta chain appears in the sequencing data of a study of T cell changes during pregnancy in multiple sclerosis. Profiled with immunoSEQ multiplex PCR; TCRdb holds only in-frame clones, not every one. The sample includes under 55,000 clones, approximately 93% of them seen just once. CDR1 and CDR2 (germline): SNHLY, FYNNEI. The CDR3 sequence is 15 residues long. The count of this clone is one. This rearrangement joins TRBV2 to TRBJ2-5, with a possible D match to TRBD1 (6 bases). The DNA end lines up better with TRBJ2-7; the J call may be wrong. The source of this sequence is a female donor with multiple sclerosis, enrolled in a pregnancy study. The sample consisted of CD4+ T cells from peripheral blood mononuclear cells, taken in the third trimester of pregnancy. The CDR3 coding sequence is TGTGCCAGCAGTGAAGCATCCGCCAGGGGCTACGAGCAGTACTTC. Translating it yields CASSEASARGYEQYF.